This TCR beta chain originates from a study of shared clonotypes between healthy human individuals (dated by TCRdb to about 2020). For context, the study as a whole: A couple of women and a few men aged 18 to 49 years were included in the cohort. For each donor, CD4 naive and CD4 memory were each given three plates, CD8 naive was given two plates, and CD8 memory was given one plate. The study deeply sequenced blood TCR repertoires of several healthy adults to estimate repertoire size and the extent of clonotype sharing between individuals. To increase sequencing depth and limit assay-specific biases, TCR repertoire library preparation and sequencing were carried out by different laboratories using diverse techniques. Each donor's leukapheresis produced roughly between roughly 0.94 and 9.5 billion PBMCs. Paper-wide results and their limitations: Only blood was sampled, and tissue TCR repertoires likely differ from those in blood. Sharing across several donors was observed for around 5% of naive CD4, 3% to 3.5% of naive CD8, 2% to 2.5% of memory CD4, and over 0.3% of memory CD8 clonotypes. Pairwise subsampling indicated that sequencing depth was expected to affect the degree of clonotype sharing among donors. Even with the large sequencing depth, rarefaction of the sorted-subset datasets indicated that sequencing was incomplete. Compared with non-shared clonotypes, the clonotypes found in all four sorted-subset donors had higher generation probabilities. The small number of donors limited the genetic and exposure-history diversity represented. Estimated clonotype richness was generally larger for naive than for memory subsets.

The donors were healthy, HIV-negative adults who had no recently reported acute infections or vaccinations. Only Caucasian adults living in Nashville, Tennessee, USA were represented among the donors. Magnetic negative selection was used to enrich CD4+ T cells, after which naive cells were positively selected on CD45RA and the negative fraction became the memory subset. After blood collection by leukapheresis, PBMCs were isolated using Ficoll-Histopaque density gradient centrifugation and then cryopreserved in the vapor phase of liquid nitrogen. Analytical flow cytometry was used to check the purity and quantity of every magnetically sorted T cell population. Genomic DNA was isolated from every sorted fraction and measured by UV absorbance on a Nanodrop 2000c. This clone was recorded only once. Its target antigen remains unknown. No base qualities exist here, and no much larger clone lies one base off it.

Using the deep immunoSEQ assay, multiplex PCR amplified TCR CDR3 regions from genomic DNA. For each cell subset, the extracted genomic DNA was distributed evenly across all wells of several immunoSEQ 96-well plates, and each plate served as one replicate. For sorted subsets, each replicate PCR was loaded with 200 to 250 ng genomic DNA, equivalent to 32,000 or so T cell genomes. Purified libraries were measured with a Qubit 3.0 fluorometer, size-checked on a Bioanalyzer 2100, and measured again with the KAPA Library Quantification kit. A separate single-read 150-cycle Illumina NextSeq 550 flow cell was used to sequence each immunoSEQ 96-well plate. The source study handled its data this way. Because the immunoSEQ output included only junctional sequences and no quality scores, the filtering could not be the same as the filtering used for full-length reads. To assign V/J genes and CDR3, sequences were annotated using PyIR, a Python wrapper for IgBLAST v1.9, with IMGT germline references. Reads with weak V/J assignments (E-value above 1e-6), missing CDR3, stop codons, out-of-frame junctions, or ambiguous translated residues were removed. V3J clonotypes were defined as sequences sharing an identical inferred V gene, J gene, and CDR3 amino acid sequence. To compute the percentage overlap between repertoires, the number of shared unique clonotypes was divided by the size of the smaller repertoire. RTK rarefaction, the Chao1 estimator, and Recon v2.1 estimates of unobserved clonotypes were used to assess repertoire richness. Generation probabilities for all TCRbeta clonotypes obtained by the gDNA method from a few donors were computed using OLGA. This immuneACCESS table, as held by TCRdb, lists in-frame sequences with V and J called but not all clones. Of the missing ones, under half trace to an unresolved V gene in checked studies; the others have no known cause. V, J and clone size derive from that table, while D and trimming were established from the DNA sequence. The sample contains around 510,000 clones, roughly 95% of them found a single time. 0.05% to 0.07% of the sample belongs to the ten largest clones.

V is clipped by 2 bases and J by 1 base, and the sequence between their germline boundaries is 8 bases long. Inclusive of the bounding cysteine and phenylalanine, the CDR3 is 15 residues long. Of all the DNA, just the CDR3 is kept, 45 bases in frame from base 1. CDR1 MGHDK and CDR2 SYGVNS are derived from the germline V gene. The sequenced material came from naive CD4+ T cells sorted from blood. Explained via the paper, the cell subset or site label denotes: CD45RA+ positively selected. This sequence was found in a woman in her twenties or thirties in good health. This receptor chain uses TRBV25-1 and TRBJ2-2; TRBD2 could be the D gene, as 6 bases match. The DNA sequence is as follows: TGTGCCAGCAGTGAAGCGGGGCTGAACACCGGGGAGCTGTTTTTT. Translated, it reads CASSEAGLNTGELFF.